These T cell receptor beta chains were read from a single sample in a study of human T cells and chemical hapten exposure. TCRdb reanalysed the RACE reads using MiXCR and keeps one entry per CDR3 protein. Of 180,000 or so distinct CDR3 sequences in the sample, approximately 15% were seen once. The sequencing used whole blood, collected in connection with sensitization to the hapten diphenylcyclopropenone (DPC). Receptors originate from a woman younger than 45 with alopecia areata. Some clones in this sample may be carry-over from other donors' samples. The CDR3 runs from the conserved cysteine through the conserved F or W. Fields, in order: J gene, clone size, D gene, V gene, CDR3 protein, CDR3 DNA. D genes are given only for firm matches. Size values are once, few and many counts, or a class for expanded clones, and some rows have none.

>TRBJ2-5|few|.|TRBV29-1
CSVEPIVGETQYF
TGCAGCGTTGAACCTATCGTAGGAGAGACCCAGTACTTC
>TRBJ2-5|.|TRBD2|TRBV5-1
CASSLGLLAGKETQYF
TGCGCCAGCAGCCTGGGGCTCCTAGCGGGGAAAGAGACCCAGTACTTC
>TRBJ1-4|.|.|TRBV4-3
CASSQDSSSEKLFF
TGCGCCAGCAGCCAAGATAGCTCGTCGGAAAAACTGTTTTTT
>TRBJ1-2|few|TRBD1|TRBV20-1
CSAPGTGDEYGYTF
TGCAGTGCCCCCGGGACAGGGGATGAGTATGGCTACACCTTC
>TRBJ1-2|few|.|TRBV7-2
CASSLGLWQLYGYTF
TGTGCCAGCAGCTTAGGTCTATGGCAACTCTATGGCTACACCTTC
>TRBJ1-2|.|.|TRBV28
CASSLNPSTADGYTF
TGTGCCAGCAGTTTAAACCCGTCGACAGCAGATGGCTACACCTTC
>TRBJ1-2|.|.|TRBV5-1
CASSPGERVYGYTF
TGCGCCAGCAGCCCCGGGGAGCGAGTTTATGGCTACACCTTC
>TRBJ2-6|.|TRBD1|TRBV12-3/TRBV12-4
CASSYRQGRRSGANVLTF
TGTGCCAGCAGCTACCGACAGGGGCGGCGCTCTGGGGCCAACGTCCTGACTTTC
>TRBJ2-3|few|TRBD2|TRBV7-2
CASSLEGLAGTDTQYF
TGTGCCAGCAGCTTAGAGGGACTAGCGGGGACAGATACGCAGTATTTT
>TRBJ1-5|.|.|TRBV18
CASSPPNSGGNQPQHF
TGTGCCAGCTCACCACCTAATAGTGGGGGCAATCAGCCCCAGCATTTT
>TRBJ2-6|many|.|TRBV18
CASSPPTSDSGANVLTF
TGTGCCAGCTCACCACCGACTTCCGACTCTGGGGCCAACGTCCTGACTTTC
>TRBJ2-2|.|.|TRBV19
CASNAATNTGELFF
TGTGCCAGTAACGCGGCCACGAACACCGGGGAGCTGTTTTTT
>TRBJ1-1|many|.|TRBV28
CASRGGLNTEAFF
TGTGCCAGCAGGGGGGGACTGAACACTGAAGCTTTCTTT
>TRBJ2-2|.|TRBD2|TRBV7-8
CASSRLAAYGELFF
TGTGCCAGCAGCCGACTAGCTGCCTACGGGGAGCTGTTTTTT
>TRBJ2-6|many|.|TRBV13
CASSNPRGLLAGANVLTF
TGTGCCAGCAGCAACCCCAGGGGTCTCCTGGCCGGGGCCAACGTCCTGACTTTC
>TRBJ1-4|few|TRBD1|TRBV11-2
CASSILRQGRDEKLFF
TGTGCCAGCAGCATACTTCGACAGGGGCGGGATGAAAAACTGTTTTTT
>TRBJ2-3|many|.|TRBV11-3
CASSLVLAAAQYF
TGTGCCAGCAGCTTAGTCTTAGCGGCGGCGCAGTATTTT
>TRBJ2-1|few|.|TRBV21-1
CASSKEQLAEQFF
TGTGCCAGCAGCAAAGAGCAGCTAGCGGAGCAGTTCTTC
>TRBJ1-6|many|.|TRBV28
CASSFGAARRHSPLHF
TGTGCCAGCAGTTTTGGGGCGGCCAGAAGGCATTCACCCCTCCACTTT
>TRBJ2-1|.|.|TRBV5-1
CASSFPGDEQFF
TGCGCCAGCAGCTTCCCAGGGGATGAGCAGTTCTTC
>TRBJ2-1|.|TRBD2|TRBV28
CASSPTSGGAFYNEQFF
TGTGCCAGCAGTCCGACTAGCGGGGGGGCCTTCTACAATGAGCAGTTCTTC
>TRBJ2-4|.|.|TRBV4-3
CASSQDRSHLNIQYF
TGCGCCAGCAGCCAAGATCGAAGCCACTTAAACATTCAGTACTTC
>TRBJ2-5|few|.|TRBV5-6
CASSFRRAQETQYF
TGTGCCAGCAGCTTCCGACGGGCCCAAGAGACCCAGTACTTC
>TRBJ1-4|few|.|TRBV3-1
CASSQGPSREEKLFF
TGTGCCAGCAGCCAAGGGCCCTCAAGGGAGGAAAAACTGTTTTTT
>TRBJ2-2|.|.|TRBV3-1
CASSQVGLGSGELFF
TGTGCCAGCAGCCAAGTTGGACTCGGGAGCGGGGAGCTGTTTTTT
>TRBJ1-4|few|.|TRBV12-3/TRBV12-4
CASANMGEKLFF
TGTGCCAGCGCAAATATGGGGGAAAAACTGTTTTTT
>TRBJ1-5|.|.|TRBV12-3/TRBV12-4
CASSLGGTDQPQHF
TGTGCCAGCAGTTTAGGGGGGACTGATCAGCCCCAGCATTTT
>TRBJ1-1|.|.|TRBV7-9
CASSFSRNEAFF
TGTGCCAGCAGCTTTAGTCGGAATGAAGCTTTCTTT
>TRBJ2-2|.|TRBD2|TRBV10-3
CATLRRGGDLTGELFF
TGTGCCACCCTCCGGCGCGGGGGAGACCTCACCGGGGAGCTGTTTTTT
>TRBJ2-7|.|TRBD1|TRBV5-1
CASSAGQGSPYEQYF
TGCGCCAGTTCTGCGGGACAGGGAAGTCCGTACGAGCAGTACTTC
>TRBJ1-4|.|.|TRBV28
CASSLWGGKLFF
TGTGCCAGCAGTTTATGGGGGGGAAAACTGTTTTTT
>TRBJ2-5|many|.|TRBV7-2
CASSFRGRQETQYF
TGTGCCAGCAGCTTTCGGGGACGCCAAGAGACCCAGTACTTC
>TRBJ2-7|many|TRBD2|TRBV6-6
CASSSTGLAGGQEQYF
TGTGCCAGCAGTTCCACGGGACTAGCGGGGGGTCAAGAGCAGTACTTC
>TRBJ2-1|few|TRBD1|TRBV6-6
CASSDTGGYEQFF
TGTGCCAGCAGTGACACAGGGGGCTATGAGCAGTTCTTC
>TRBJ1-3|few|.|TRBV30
CAWMSGQASSGNTIYF
TGTGCCTGGATGTCGGGGCAGGCGAGCTCTGGAAACACCATATATTTT
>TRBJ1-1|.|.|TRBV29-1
CSVEEAANTEAFF
TGCAGCGTTGAGGAGGCAGCGAACACTGAAGCTTTCTTT
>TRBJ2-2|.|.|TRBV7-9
CASSLTENTGELFF
TGTGCCAGCAGCTTAACGGAGAACACCGGGGAGCTGTTTTTT
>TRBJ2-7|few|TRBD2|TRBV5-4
CASSTGTSGGYEQYF
TGTGCCAGCAGCACCGGGACTAGCGGGGGTTACGAGCAGTACTTC
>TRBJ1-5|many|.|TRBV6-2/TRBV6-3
CASTHEGYQPQHF
TGTGCCAGCACCCACGAGGGGTATCAGCCCCAGCATTTT
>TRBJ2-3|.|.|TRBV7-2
CASSLSGRGTGTQYF
TGTGCCAGCAGCTTAAGCGGCAGGGGAACGGGTACGCAGTATTTT
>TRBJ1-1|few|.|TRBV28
CASSFIWGPMNTEAFF
TGTGCCAGCAGTTTTATTTGGGGGCCCATGAACACTGAAGCTTTCTTT
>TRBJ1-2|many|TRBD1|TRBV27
CASSFSRQGASRYYGYTF
TGTGCCAGCAGCTTTTCGAGGCAGGGGGCCTCTCGGTACTATGGCTACACCTTC
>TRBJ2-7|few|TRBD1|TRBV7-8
CASSFDRVHEQYF
TGTGCCAGCAGCTTTGACAGGGTCCACGAGCAGTACTTC
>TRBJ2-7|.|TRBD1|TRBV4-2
CASSQSTPFGQGRNEQYF
TGTGCCAGCAGCCAATCTACCCCCTTTGGACAGGGAAGAAACGAGCAGTACTTC
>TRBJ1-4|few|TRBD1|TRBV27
CASSPRDRGPRKLFF
TGTGCCAGCAGCCCGAGGGACAGGGGGCCTAGAAAACTGTTTTTT
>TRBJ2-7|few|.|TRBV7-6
CASSLEGASRGEQYF
TGTGCCAGCAGCTTAGAGGGCGCTAGCCGCGGCGAGCAGTACTTC
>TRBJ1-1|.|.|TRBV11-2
CASSLGGAGDTEAFF
TGTGCCAGCAGCTTAGGAGGGGCCGGCGACACTGAAGCTTTCTTT
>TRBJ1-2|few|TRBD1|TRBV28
CASRLTSTGLGTF
TGTGCCAGCAGACTTACTTCGACAGGGCTGGGCACCTTC